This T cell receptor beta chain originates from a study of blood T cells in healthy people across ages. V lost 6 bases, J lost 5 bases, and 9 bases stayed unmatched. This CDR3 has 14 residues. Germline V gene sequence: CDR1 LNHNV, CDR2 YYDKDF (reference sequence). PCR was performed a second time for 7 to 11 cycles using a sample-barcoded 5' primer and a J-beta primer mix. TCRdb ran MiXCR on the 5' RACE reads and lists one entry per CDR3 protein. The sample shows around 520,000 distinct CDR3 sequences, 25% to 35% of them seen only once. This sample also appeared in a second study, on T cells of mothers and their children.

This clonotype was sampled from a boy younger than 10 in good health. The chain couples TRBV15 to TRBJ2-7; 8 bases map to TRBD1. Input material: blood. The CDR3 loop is CATRSGQGAHEQYF. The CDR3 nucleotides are TGTGCCACCAGATCTGGGCAGGGGGCCCACGAGCAGTACTTC.